These 20 T cell receptor beta chains were sequenced from one sample in a study of T cell repertoires in cytomegalovirus infection (dated by TCRdb to the late 2010s). The reads were generated on an Illumina HiSeq 1500. The public reads were quality trimmed at Q25 with fastp and then assembled into clones with MiXCR by TCRdb, keeping productive beta chains. Each CDR3 protein appears once, grouped with its most common genes and DNA. Across this sample there are some 220,000 distinct CDR3 sequences, with over 9% seen only once. In total, the top ten clones hold 1.5% to 2% of the sample. Specimen: PBMCs. These receptors originate from a human donor in good health (CMV status not recorded). Some clones in this sample may be carry-over from other donors' samples.

This clonotype has a count of ten or more. CDR3 in amino acids: CASRFSGGPDQETQYF. Here the CDR3 DNA reads TGTGCCAGCAGATTCTCTGGAGGCCCAGACCAAGAGACCCAGTACTTC. The J gene is TRBJ2-5, the V gene TRBV7-2; D might be TRBD2 (5 bases). This CDR3 is 16 amino acids long. Germline loops: CDR1 SGHTA, CDR2 FQGNSA. V was clipped by 6 bases and J by 0 bases, with 17 bases between them.

In this sample, this clonotype turned up a few times. The gene calls are TRBV27 and TRBJ1-4; weak D call: TRBD1 (6 bases). The CDR3 covers 16 residues. Germline values: CDR1 MNHEY, CDR2 SMNVEV (reference sequence). Trimming stripped 8 bases from V and 0 bases from J, with 16 bases between. The CDR3 sequence is CASAGGTTATNEKLFF. The CDR3 region has the DNA TGTGCCAGCGCTGGGGGCACCACTGCAACTAATGAAAAACTGTTTTTT. The whole variable domain, filled in from reference TRBV27 and TRBJ1-4, reads EAQVTQNPRYLITVTGKKLTVTCSQNMNHEYMSWYRQDPGLGLRQIYYSMNVEVTDKGDVPEGYKVSRKEKRNFPLILESPSPNQTSLYFCASAGGTTATNEKLFFGSGTQLSVL.

This chain joins TRBV7-6 and TRBJ2-5; 7 bases match TRBD2. Germline V gene sequence: CDR1 SGHVS, CDR2 FNYEAQ. V lost 1 base to trimming and J lost 4 bases; unmatched junction nucleotides: 6. CDR3 length: 15 amino acids. CDR3 sequence: CASSLGAGERETQYF. The CDR3, as DNA: TGTGCCAGCAGCTTAGGTGCGGGGGAGCGAGAGACCCAGTACTTC. The variable domain in full, completed from reference TRBV7-6 and TRBJ2-5, reads GAGVSQSPRYKVTKRGQDVALRCDPISGHVSLYWYRQALGQGPEFLTYFNYEAQQDKSGLPNDRFSAERPEGSISTLTIQRTEQRDSAMYRCASSLGAGERETQYFGPGTRLLVL.

At least ten counts were recorded for this clonotype. V and J are TRBV6-2 or TRBV6-3 and TRBJ1-1; D remains ambiguous. Trimming took off 6 bases at V and 5 bases at J, with 19 bases between the two ends. The CDR3 spans 15 residues. Germline CDR1 is MNHEY and CDR2 is SVGEGT. The CDR3, as DNA: TGTGCCAGCAGGGTACCCTTTCGGGAGGAGACTGAAGCTTTCTTT. As protein: CASRVPFREETEAFF.

This clonotype has more than one count but fewer than ten. The chain couples TRBV28 to TRBJ1-1; no definite D call. V lost 5 bases and J 1 base, leaving 11 bases between the germline ends. This CDR3 is 14 amino acids long. CDR1 is MDHEN and CDR2 is SYDVKM in the germline V gene. The CDR3 bases are TGTGCCAGCAGTGCGGGAAACAGGAACACTGAAGCTTTCTTT. It codes for CASSAGNRNTEAFF.

This clonotype was seen many times. The chain is built from TRBV7-2 and TRBJ1-6; 8 positions agree with TRBD1. Unmatched junction bases numbered 3, after V lost 1 base and J lost 10 bases. Per the germline V gene, CDR1 is SGHTA and CDR2 is FQGNSA. The CDR3 runs to 14 residues. For the CDR3, the DNA is TGTGCCAGCAGCTTAGGGACAGGGAGCTCACCCCTCCACTTT. This sequence encodes CASSLGTGSSPLHF.

This chain connects TRBV28 to TRBJ1-2, with 7 bases lining up with TRBD1. Looked up from germline, CDR1 is MDHEN and CDR2 is SYDVKM. The V and J ends lost 7 bases and 4 bases, in that order; junction bases with no gene match: 21. The CDR3 extends over 18 amino acids. The CDR3 DNA follows: TGTGCCAGCAACTTCCGGCCCGGAGGGGGCAGAGGGGGCTATGGCTACACCTTC. It yields the protein CASNFRPGGGRGGYGYTF.

This clonotype was seen only a few times. This chain links TRBV20-1 with TRBJ1-6; no definite D call. The germline gives CDR1 DFQATT, CDR2 SNEGSKA (reference sequence). Trimming pared 4 bases from V and 1 base from J, leaving 23 bases between. This CDR3 contains 19 residues. For the CDR3, the DNA is TGCAGTGCTAAAGCCCATCCAAGCCTAGAGGGTTCCTATAATTCACCCCTCCACTTT. Its translation: CSAKAHPSLEGSYNSPLHF.

As regards this clonotype: Its ends do not fully match the called genes, so a read error is possible. This chain uses TRBV6-5 with TRBJ2-3; 7 nucleotides align to TRBD1. This CDR3 is built from 13 residues. The germline V gene encodes CDR1 MNHEY and CDR2 SVGAGI. CDR3 protein: CASRRPGTETQYF. The CDR3 nucleotides are TGTGCCAGCAGGCGCCCCGGGACAGAGACGCAGTATTTT.

This clonotype came up many times. This chain links TRBV7-2 with TRBJ2-7; either TRBD1 or TRBD2 may fit D (5 bases each). V gave up 1 base and J gave up 2 bases, with 18 bases separating them. Germline V gene lookup returns CDR1 SGHTA and CDR2 FQGNSA. The CDR3 spans 17 residues. The CDR3 loop reads CASSLEVSGTTTYEQYF. CDR3 DNA sequence: TGTGCCAGCAGCTTAGAGGTCTCCGGGACCACAACCTACGAGCAGTACTTC.

This clonotype was recorded many times. This chain connects TRBV7-8 to TRBJ2-3; 8 bases are shared with TRBD2. The germline gives CDR1 SGHVS, CDR2 FQNEAQ. The CDR3 runs 15 residues. The V gene end was trimmed by 2 bases and the J gene end by 1 base; junction bases not matched to a gene: 2. In DNA form, the CDR3 reads TGTGCCAGCAGCTTAAAGCGGGGGCGCACAGATACGCAGTATTTT. Translation: CASSLKRGRTDTQYF.

The rearrangement links TRBV29-1 to TRBJ2-3, with a possible D match to TRBD2 (6 bases). The CDR3 runs to 14 residues. Trimming stripped 8 bases from V and 0 bases from J, with 15 bases between. Germline V gene lookup returns CDR1 SQVTM and CDR2 ANQGSEA. The CDR3 reads CSPRGCRSTDTQYF. CDR3 DNA: TGCAGCCCCCGGGGGTGCCGAAGCACAGATACGCAGTATTTT.

This clonotype has ten or more counts. The J gene is TRBJ2-7, the V gene TRBV7-2, with 9 bases identical to TRBD1. The ends lost 4 bases at V and 5 bases at J; junction bases unmatched: 0. The CDR3 is made up of 12 amino acids. Germline V gives CDR1 SGHTA, CDR2 FQGNSA. DNA for the CDR3: TGTGCCAGCAGCTGGACAGGGGACGAGCAGTACTTC. It encodes CASSWTGDEQYF.

The chain has TRBV6-5 and TRBJ1-2; D not resolved. This CDR3 is built from 13 residues. The V gene's germline CDR1 is MNHEY and CDR2 SVGAGI. V was pared by 3 bases and J by 5 bases, with 10 bases between. In nucleotides, the CDR3 is TGTGCCAGCAGTTATACACGGGGATATGGCTACACCTTC. Translating it yields CASSYTRGYGYTF.

Concerning this clonotype: The junction does not match germline at one end; this may be a read error. The chain has TRBV24-1 and TRBJ2-3, with TRBD2 identical over 9 bases. This CDR3 is 16 amino acids long. Germline lookup yields CDR1 KGHDR and CDR2 SFDVKD. The CDR3 DNA reads as TGTGCCACCAGCGATTTCCCTAGCGGGAAGGCAGATACGCAGTATTTT. Translated: CATSDFPSGKADTQYF.

In its sample, this clonotype was seen many times. The chain employs TRBV6-2 or TRBV6-3 and TRBJ1-1; tentatively, D is TRBD1 (5 bases). The CDR3 loop spans 11 amino acids. The germline V gene encodes CDR1 MNHEY and CDR2 SVGEGT. Trimming removed 7 bases from V and 7 bases from J, with 10 bases in between. The CDR3 nucleotides are TGTGCCAGCACTGACGGGGGTGAAGCTTTCTTT. Translation: CASTDGGEAFF.

This clonotype was observed at least ten times. The V and J genes are TRBV19 and TRBJ1-2; no firm D call. Trimming shortened V by 7 bases and J by 2 bases, and 14 bases separated the two germline ends. Per germline, CDR1 LNHDA and CDR2 SQIVND (reference sequence). The CDR3 covers 14 residues. The CDR3 sequence is CASTNGGENYGYTF. The CDR3 region has the DNA TGTGCCAGTACCAACGGCGGGGAGAACTATGGCTACACCTTC. The whole variable domain, filled in from reference TRBV19 and TRBJ1-2, reads DGGITQSPKYLFRKEGQNVTLSCEQNLNHDAMYWYRQDPGQGLRLIYYSQIVNDFQKGDIAEGYSVSREKKESFPLTVTSAQKNPTAFYLCASTNGGENYGYTFGSGTRLTVV.

V and J are TRBV15 and TRBJ2-7, with D possibly being TRBD1 (5 bases). Trimming pared 0 bases from V and 2 bases from J, leaving 8 bases between. The CDR3 totals 14 residues. Germline V CDR1 and CDR2: LNHNV, YYDKDF (reference sequence). The CDR3: CATSRDMTAYEQYF. CDR3 DNA sequence: TGTGCCACCAGCAGAGATATGACAGCCTACGAGCAGTACTTC.

This clonotype has a count of ten or more. The chain links TRBV28 to TRBJ1-5; 10 bases fit TRBD1. V was pared by 3 bases and J by 2 bases, with 4 bases of the junction left unmatched. The length of the CDR3 is 16 residues. Germline assignment: CDR1 MDHEN and CDR2 SYDVKM. In nucleotides, the CDR3 is TGTGCCAGCAGTTTGTATGGACAGGGGGGCAATCAGCCCCAGCATTTT. This sequence encodes CASSLYGQGGNQPQHF.

This clonotype was counted at least ten times. This sequence joins TRBV7-2 and TRBJ1-5; D is perhaps TRBD1 (6 bases). The V end lost 5 bases, the J end lost 4 bases, and 9 bases lay between the germline ends. The CDR3 contains 13 residues. Germline CDR1 SGHTA, CDR2 FQGNSA. CDR3 loop: CASSMQGNQPQHF. The DNA of the CDR3 is TGTGCCAGCAGCATGCAGGGGAATCAGCCCCAGCATTTT. Variable domain in full (rest from reference TRBV7-2 and TRBJ1-5): GAGVSQSPSNKVTEKGKDVELRCDPISGHTALYWYRQSLGQGLEFLIYFQGNSAPDKSGLPSDRFSAERTGGSVSTLTIQRTQQEDSAVYLCASSMQGNQPQHFGDGTRLSIL.